Listed below are T cell receptor beta chains from one sample, sequenced in a study of Graves' ophthalmopathy and Graves' hyperthyroidism. TCRdb re-called the multiplex PCR reads with MiXCR, one entry per CDR3 protein. The sample yields hundreds of thousands of distinct CDR3 sequences, 22% seen once. Input material: peripheral blood. Receptors originate from a young woman with stable Graves' hyperthyroidism. Some clones in this sample may be carry-over from other donors' samples. CDR3s include the opening cysteine and the closing phenylalanine or tryptophan. Fields, in order: V gene, clone size, D gene, J gene, CDR3 DNA, CDR3 protein. D genes are given only for firm matches. Clone size is shown for a subset of rows, as once, few, many or a class of expanded clone.

v_gene: TRBV18; abundance: many; d_gene: TRBD1; j_gene: TRBJ2-5; CDR3nt: TGTGCCAGCAGTCCCGGACAGGGTGGAGAGACCCAGTACTTC; CDR3aa: CASSPGQGGETQYF
v_gene: TRBV4-1; abundance: NA; d_gene: NA; j_gene: TRBJ1-6; CDR3nt: TGCGCCAGCAGCCTCCAAGACTACGAAGACTATAATTCACCCCTCCACTTT; CDR3aa: CASSLQDYEDYNSPLHF
v_gene: TRBV6-5; abundance: few; d_gene: NA; j_gene: TRBJ2-2; CDR3nt: TGTGCCAGCAGTTACTCTGTCGGGGGGAACACCGGGGAGCTGTTTTTT; CDR3aa: CASSYSVGGNTGELFF
v_gene: TRBV29-1; abundance: NA; d_gene: TRBD2; j_gene: TRBJ2-7; CDR3nt: TGCAGCGTCGACGGGACTAGCGTTGGTTACTCAGACTACGAGCAGTACTTC; CDR3aa: CSVDGTSVGYSDYEQYF
v_gene: TRBV12-3/TRBV12-4; abundance: NA; d_gene: NA; j_gene: TRBJ1-2; CDR3nt: TGTGCCAGCAGTTTTCTGGAGAACTATGGTTACACCTTC; CDR3aa: CASSFLENYGYTF
v_gene: TRBV30; abundance: NA; d_gene: NA; j_gene: TRBJ1-1; CDR3nt: TGTGCCTGGAGTGTACTTCGGGCAGAGCTGGCCACTGAAGCTTTCTTT; CDR3aa: CAWSVLRAELATEAFF
v_gene: TRBV12-3/TRBV12-4; abundance: many; d_gene: NA; j_gene: TRBJ1-5; CDR3nt: TGTGCCAGCAGTTTGGGAGAGAGCAATCAGCCCCAGCATTTT; CDR3aa: CASSLGESNQPQHF
v_gene: TRBV6-1; abundance: many; d_gene: TRBD1; j_gene: TRBJ1-5; CDR3nt: TGTGCCAGCAAACAGGGGTGGCACAATCAGCCCCAGCATTTT; CDR3aa: CASKQGWHNQPQHF
v_gene: TRBV28; abundance: NA; d_gene: TRBD2; j_gene: TRBJ2-7; CDR3nt: TGTGCCAGCAGTTTCAGCGGGACCACTCCCGAGCAGTACTTC; CDR3aa: CASSFSGTTPEQYF
v_gene: TRBV5-1; abundance: NA; d_gene: TRBD2; j_gene: TRBJ2-2; CDR3nt: TGCGCCAGCAACCCACTAGCGTCGGACACCGGGGAGCTGTTTTTT; CDR3aa: CASNPLASDTGELFF
v_gene: TRBV6-2/TRBV6-3; abundance: many; d_gene: NA; j_gene: TRBJ2-7; CDR3nt: TGTGCCAGCAGTTACGGCGGACTTTACGAGCAGTACTTC; CDR3aa: CASSYGGLYEQYF
v_gene: TRBV5-1; abundance: many; d_gene: NA; j_gene: TRBJ1-1; CDR3nt: TGCGCCAGCAGCAAACAGGGAGGGGAGACTGAAGCTTTCTTT; CDR3aa: CASSKQGGETEAFF
v_gene: TRBV28; abundance: many; d_gene: NA; j_gene: TRBJ2-6; CDR3nt: TGTGCCAGTTACTCTGGGGCCAACGTCCTGACTTTC; CDR3aa: CASYSGANVLTF
v_gene: TRBV7-3; abundance: many; d_gene: TRBD1; j_gene: TRBJ2-5; CDR3nt: TGTGCCAGCAGTTTAAACAGGGGGGAGACCCAGTACTTC; CDR3aa: CASSLNRGETQYF
v_gene: TRBV6-5; abundance: once; d_gene: NA; j_gene: TRBJ2-3; CDR3nt: TGTGCCAGCAGTTACACCCAGACTAGCACAGATACGCAGTATTTT; CDR3aa: CASSYTQTSTDTQYF
v_gene: TRBV20-1; abundance: many; d_gene: NA; j_gene: TRBJ2-5; CDR3nt: TGCAGTGCTAGAGAGCGGATACAAGAGACCCAGTACTTC; CDR3aa: CSARERIQETQYF
v_gene: TRBV28; abundance: many; d_gene: NA; j_gene: TRBJ2-5; CDR3nt: TGTGCCAGCACCCTTGAAGAGACCCAGTACTTC; CDR3aa: CASTLEETQYF
v_gene: TRBV6-5; abundance: many; d_gene: NA; j_gene: TRBJ2-7; CDR3nt: TGTGCCAGCAGTTACGAGTACGGCGGAACCTACGAGCAGTACTTC; CDR3aa: CASSYEYGGTYEQYF
v_gene: TRBV5-6; abundance: many; d_gene: TRBD1; j_gene: TRBJ1-1; CDR3nt: TGTGCCAGCAGCCCAACCGGACAGGGGAAGAACACTGAAGCTTTCTTT; CDR3aa: CASSPTGQGKNTEAFF
v_gene: TRBV11-2; abundance: NA; d_gene: TRBD2; j_gene: TRBJ2-7; CDR3nt: TGTGCCAGCAGCCCCCGGGGCGGGAGTTCCCCCCAGTCCTACGAGCAGTACTTC; CDR3aa: CASSPRGGSSPQSYEQYF
v_gene: TRBV28; abundance: many; d_gene: TRBD1; j_gene: TRBJ2-7; CDR3nt: TGTGCCAGCAGTTTAGGGGCGGGACAGGGACACGAGCAGTACTTC; CDR3aa: CASSLGAGQGHEQYF
v_gene: TRBV24-1; abundance: many; d_gene: NA; j_gene: TRBJ1-2; CDR3nt: TGTGCCACCAGTGACTACAGCTATGGCTACACCTTC; CDR3aa: CATSDYSYGYTF
v_gene: TRBV4-1; abundance: many; d_gene: NA; j_gene: TRBJ1-2; CDR3nt: TGCGCCAGCAGCCAAGTGGGGTTTAACTATGGCTACACCTTC; CDR3aa: CASSQVGFNYGYTF
v_gene: TRBV7-9; abundance: many; d_gene: TRBD1; j_gene: TRBJ1-2; CDR3nt: TGTGCCAGCCATATCCCGGGACAGGGGGTCTATGGCTACACCTTC; CDR3aa: CASHIPGQGVYGYTF
v_gene: TRBV25-1; abundance: few; d_gene: NA; j_gene: TRBJ2-2; CDR3nt: TGTGCCAGCAGTGACCCTAGGGACACCGGGGAGCTGTTTTTT; CDR3aa: CASSDPRDTGELFF
v_gene: TRBV4-2; abundance: few; d_gene: NA; j_gene: TRBJ2-2; CDR3nt: TGTGCCAGCAGCCAAATAGCGGCCCTGACGACCGGGGAGCTGTTTTTT; CDR3aa: CASSQIAALTTGELFF
v_gene: TRBV6-1; abundance: many; d_gene: NA; j_gene: TRBJ2-2; CDR3nt: TGTGCCAGCAGTCTGACAGCTTCCACCGGGGAGCTGTTTTTT; CDR3aa: CASSLTASTGELFF
v_gene: TRBV24-1; abundance: many; d_gene: TRBD1; j_gene: TRBJ1-1; CDR3nt: TGTGCCACCAGTGGCCCCCGGGACAGGGGGAACACTGAAGCTTTCTTT; CDR3aa: CATSGPRDRGNTEAFF
v_gene: TRBV6-1; abundance: few; d_gene: NA; j_gene: TRBJ1-1; CDR3nt: TGTGCCACTAGGAGGGTCGTCGGCACTGAAGCTTTCTTT; CDR3aa: CATRRVVGTEAFF
v_gene: TRBV27; abundance: many; d_gene: TRBD1; j_gene: TRBJ1-2; CDR3nt: TGTGCCAGCAGTTCATCCCAGGGGGGACGAGGCTATGGCTACACCTTC; CDR3aa: CASSSSQGGRGYGYTF
v_gene: TRBV5-1; abundance: many; d_gene: NA; j_gene: TRBJ1-1; CDR3nt: TGCGCCAGCAGCTTGGATCCAGGGCCGAGGACTGAAGCTTTCTTT; CDR3aa: CASSLDPGPRTEAFF
v_gene: TRBV20-1; abundance: few; d_gene: NA; j_gene: TRBJ1-5; CDR3nt: TGCAGTGCTAGAGAACCGGGATTTAGCAATCAGCCCCAGCATTTT; CDR3aa: CSAREPGFSNQPQHF
v_gene: TRBV20-1; abundance: NA; d_gene: NA; j_gene: TRBJ1-2; CDR3nt: TGCAGTGCTAGAGATGTCGGATCCTATGACTACACCTTC; CDR3aa: CSARDVGSYDYTF